These 22 T cell receptor beta chains originate from one sample sequenced in a study of CD8+ T cells in alopecia areata. Indicated treatment: oral pan-JAK inhibitor, 5-10 mg twice daily. Extracted RNA was reverse transcribed into cDNA, the sequencing template. The table came from immunoSEQ multiplex PCR; TCRdb's copy has only in-frame clones and leaves some out. The sample lists over 150,000 clones; 60% to 75% were seen once. Material: CD4+ T cells sorted from blood, obtained at week 24, from a patient treated with tofacitinib. The receptors stem from a human donor with alopecia areata.

This clone was seen more than once but under ten times. This chain links TRBV5-6 with TRBJ2-3; no clear D. Trimming took off 1 base at V and 2 bases at J, with 14 bases between the two ends. Germline V CDR1 and CDR2: SGHDT, YYEEEE. This CDR3 has 16 amino acids. This chain's CDR3 is CASSLLWAGNTDTQYF. The CDR3 DNA sequence: TGTGCCAGCAGCTTGCTTTGGGCAGGTAACACAGATACGCAGTATTTT.

This clone was seen a few times. The genes are TRBV5-4 and TRBJ1-1, with TRBD1 as a possible D gene (6 bases). The CDR3 contains 14 residues. The V gene lost 3 bases and the J gene lost 4 bases, with 13 bases spanning the gap. Germline V lookup: CDR1 SGHNT, CDR2 YYREEE (reference sequence). CDR3 protein: CASSWGASTTEAFF. The DNA for the CDR3 is TGTGCCAGCAGCTGGGGGGCCAGCACCACTGAAGCTTTCTTT.

The J gene is TRBJ1-1, the V gene TRBV28, with 9 bases aligning to TRBD1. With V trimmed by 2 bases and J by 10 bases, 5 bases remained unmatched. CDR1 is MDHEN and CDR2 is SYDVKM in the germline V gene. This CDR3 has 13 residues. The CDR3 spells CASSLRWTGAAFF. The CDR3 DNA reads as TGTGCCAGCAGTTTAAGGTGGACAGGGGCAGCTTTCTTT.

The rearrangement uses TRBV5-1 and TRBJ2-5, with D possibly TRBD1 on 6 matching bases. CDR3 size: 15 residues. Germline values: CDR1 SGHRS, CDR2 YFSETQ. V was shortened by 0 bases and J by 4 bases, with 13 bases between the two germline ends. Written as DNA, the CDR3 is TGCGCCAGCAGCTTGGACCGACAGGTTGGAGAGACCCAGTACTTC. Translating gives CASSLDRQVGETQYF.

The V call is TRBV5-1, the J call TRBJ2-5, with TRBD1 matching 8 bases. Germline assignment: CDR1 SGHRS and CDR2 YFSETQ. J lost 1 base, V lost 0 bases, and 5 bases had no gene match. The length of the CDR3 is 16 residues. CDR3 sequence reads: CASSLVGTGGQETQYF. The CDR3 bases are TGCGCCAGCAGCTTGGTTGGTACAGGGGGCCAAGAGACCCAGTACTTC.

The chain has TRBV30 and TRBJ1-1, with 7 bases lining up with TRBD1. J was trimmed by 1 base and V by 0 bases; bases with no gene match: 5. CDR1 GTSNPN and CDR2 SVGIG come from the germline V gene (reference sequence). The CDR3 extends over 15 amino acids. CDR3: CAWSVPGQWNTEAFF. The DNA of the CDR3 is TGTGCCTGGAGTGTCCCGGGACAGTGGAACACTGAAGCTTTCTTT.

This clone was picked up a small number of times. The V and J genes are TRBV14 and TRBJ1-1; D is unclear. The CDR3 contains 15 residues. The germline CDR1 and CDR2 sequences are SGHDN and FVKESK. Trimming pared 5 bases from V and 0 bases from J, leaving 13 bases between. Here the CDR3 reads CASSALIGMNTEAFF. CDR3 nucleotides: TGTGCCAGCAGCGCACTGATCGGGATGAACACTGAAGCTTTCTTT.

This CDR3 reads CASSQGRGRRGYGYTF. Written as DNA, the CDR3 is TGCGCCAGCAGTCAGGGGAGAGGCCGACGGGGCTATGGCTACACCTTC. The chain employs TRBV23-1 and TRBJ1-2, with D unresolved. TRBV23-1 is reported as an ORF; its role is uncertain. The CDR3 length is 16 residues. V was cut by 3 bases and J by 4 bases, with 18 bases left in between.

V is TRBV5-1 and J is TRBJ1-2, with D unresolved. V was pared by 0 bases and J by 4 bases, with 7 bases between. CDR3 length: 13 amino acids. CDR1 and CDR2 from the germline V gene are SGHRS and YFSETQ. The CDR3 here is CASSLERIYGYTF. CDR3 nucleotides: TGCGCCAGCAGCTTGGAACGGATCTATGGCTACACCTTC.

This clone was detected a few times. This chain links TRBV5-1 with TRBJ1-5; D is undetermined. V was clipped by 0 bases and J by 0 bases, with 10 bases between them. The germline V gene encodes CDR1 SGHRS and CDR2 YFSETQ. This CDR3 is built from 16 residues. This chain's CDR3 is CASSLGPKDSNQPQHF. Written as DNA, the CDR3 is TGCGCCAGCAGCTTGGGGCCCAAGGATAGCAATCAGCCCCAGCATTTT. The complete variable domain, with remaining parts taken from reference TRBV5-1 and TRBJ1-5, reads KAGVTQTPRYLIKTRGQQVTLSCSPISGHRSVSWYQQTPGQGLQFLFEYFSETQRNKGNFPGRFSGRQFSNSRSEMNVSTLELGDSALYLCASSLGPKDSNQPQHFGDGTRLSIL.

The chain is built from TRBV7-8 and TRBJ1-4; D remains ambiguous. This CDR3 spans 13 amino acids. Germline assignment: CDR1 SGHVS and CDR2 FQNEAQ. The V gene lost 3 bases and the J gene lost 5 bases, with 7 bases spanning the gap. The CDR3 spells CASSLRANEKLFF. CDR3 sequence (DNA): TGTGCCAGCAGCTTGAGGGCAAATGAAAAACTGTTTTTT.

The chain has TRBV5-6 and TRBJ2-1, with 8 positions matching TRBD1. CDR1 is SGHDT and CDR2 is YYEEEE in the germline V gene. The V segment lost 3 bases and the J segment 10 bases; nucleotides outside the gene matches: 9. This CDR3 has 14 residues. CDR3: CASSWDRRSREQFF. The DNA of the CDR3 is TGTGCCAGCAGCTGGGACAGGAGATCTCGGGAGCAGTTCTTC.

There are a few counts of this clone. This chain connects TRBV10-3 to TRBJ2-1; D gene ambiguous. In germline, CDR1 is ENHRY, CDR2 SYGVKD. Trimming stripped 8 bases from V and 7 bases from J, with 9 bases between. This CDR3 region has 11 residues. The CDR3 reads CAIGGGNEQFF. The CDR3 coding sequence is TGTGCCATCGGTGGTGGGAATGAGCAGTTCTTC.

This clone was recorded a few times. The chain couples TRBV18 to TRBJ1-1, with D possibly being TRBD1 (5 bases). Per germline, CDR1 KGHSH and CDR2 LQKENI. The germline V and J ends were trimmed by 10 bases and 1 base, with 16 bases remaining between them. The CDR3 has 14 residues. CDR3 nucleotides: TGTGCCACCAATCGGGACCGCGCGAACACTGAAGCTTTCTTT. This encodes CATNRDRANTEAFF.

V is TRBV5-1 and J is TRBJ2-7, with 7 bases lining up with TRBD1. J lost 6 bases, V lost 3 bases, and 9 bases had no gene match. This CDR3 comprises 14 residues. The germline V gene has CDR1 SGHRS and CDR2 YFSETQ. The DNA of the CDR3 is TGCGCCAGCAGCTATAGCTCTCGGGACAGCGAGCAGTACTTC. Protein product: CASSYSSRDSEQYF.

The J gene is TRBJ1-2, the V gene TRBV27; no firm D call. V was shortened by 6 bases and J by 4 bases, with 18 bases between the two germline ends. CDR3 size: 15 residues. Germline V gene data show CDR1 as MNHEY and CDR2 as SMNVEV (reference sequence). CDR3 in amino acids: CASREMAEGLYGYTF. The CDR3 DNA reads TGTGCCAGCAGAGAGATGGCGGAGGGCCTCTATGGCTACACCTTC.

Regarding this clone: Within the sample, other DNA sequences also encode this same CDR3. The gene calls are TRBV29-1 and TRBJ2-5; 7 bases agree with TRBD1. The CDR3 runs 12 residues. CDR1 SQVTM and CDR2 ANQGSEA come from the germline V gene. The trim removed 6 bases at V and 1 base at J, leaving 2 bases unmatched. CDR3 DNA: TGCAGCGTGGGGACAGCCCAAGAGACCCAGTACTTC. This encodes CSVGTAQETQYF. Combining the CDR3 with reference TRBV29-1 and TRBJ2-5 gives the whole variable domain SAVISQKPSRDICQRGTSLTIQCQVDSQVTMMFWYRQQPGQSLTLIATANQGSEATYESGFVIDKFPISRPNLTFSTLTVSNMSPEDSSIYLCSVGTAQETQYFGPGTRLLVL.

The V and J genes are TRBV29-1 and TRBJ1-3, with D uncertain. CDR1 is SQVTM and CDR2 is ANQGSEA in the germline V gene. CDR3 length: 14 residues. Trimming took 1 base from V and 0 from J, leaving 7 bases between them. The CDR3 sequence is CSVEGTFSGNTIYF. CDR3 nucleotide sequence: TGCAGCGTTGAAGGGACTTTCTCTGGAAACACCATATATTTT.

V gene TRBV19 combines with J gene TRBJ1-2; D ambiguous. V was shortened by 3 bases and J by 4 bases, with 12 bases between the two germline ends. CDR1 is LNHDA, CDR2 SQIVND, per germline (reference sequence). This CDR3 has 14 residues. The CDR3, as DNA: TGTGCCAGTAGTATTCCTGGACGGATCTATGGCTACACCTTC. The encoded protein is CASSIPGRIYGYTF.

This chain joins TRBV27 and TRBJ2-7; TRBD1 is a possible D gene (6 bases). The CDR3 length is 11 residues. The V and J ends lost 8 bases and 6 bases respectively, with 11 bases between them. Germline V gives CDR1 MNHEY, CDR2 SMNVEV (reference sequence). The CDR3 spells CASHRGSEQYF. CDR3 nucleotides: TGTGCCAGCCATAGGGGGAGCGAGCAGTACTTC.

This clone was observed a handful of times. This chain links TRBV30 with TRBJ2-1; 12 bases fit TRBD2. In germline, CDR1 is GTSNPN, CDR2 SVGIG (reference sequence). This CDR3 has 13 residues. J gave up 9 bases and V 5 bases, and 5 bases lay outside the gene matches. CDR3 residues: CAWDLAGGIEQFF. In DNA form, the CDR3 reads TGTGCCTGGGACCTAGCGGGGGGGATTGAGCAGTTCTTC.

The CDR3 DNA is TGTGCCAGCAGCCAAAGGCTGAGGGGAGATGAAAAACTGTTTTTT. Translating gives CASSQRLRGDEKLFF. The chain carries TRBV2 and TRBJ1-4; possible D gene TRBD1, 5 bases. The germline gives CDR1 SNHLY, CDR2 FYNNEI. V shed 6 bases and J shed 6 bases, with 17 bases lying between them. This CDR3 is 15 amino acids long.